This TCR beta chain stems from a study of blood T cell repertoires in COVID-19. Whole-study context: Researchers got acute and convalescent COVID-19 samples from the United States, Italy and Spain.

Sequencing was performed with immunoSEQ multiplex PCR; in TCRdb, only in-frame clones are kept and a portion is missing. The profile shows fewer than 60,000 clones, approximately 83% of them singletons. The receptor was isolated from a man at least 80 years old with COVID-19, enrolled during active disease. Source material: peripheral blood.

CDR3 sequence reads: CASSLEGAGTEAFF. The CDR3 region has the DNA TGTGCCAGCAGCTTAGAGGGGGCTGGCACTGAAGCTTTCTTT. The chain couples TRBV7-2 to TRBJ1-1; 7 nucleotides line up with TRBD1. The CDR3 has 14 amino acids. Trimming cost V 1 base and J 4 bases; bases outside gene matches: 3. The germline V gene encodes CDR1 SGHTA and CDR2 FQGNSA.